Presented here are 27 T cell receptor beta chains from one specimen sequenced in a study of T cell clonotyping in hematopoietic cell transplantation. Only in-frame clones appear in the TCRdb table, and some are missing; sequencing was by immunoSEQ multiplex PCR. The top ten clones hold nearly 2% of a sample with fewer than 40,000 clones, around 90% of them seen once. Sequencing used peripheral blood mononuclear cells. These receptors were obtained from a woman in her thirties or forties in good health. Some clones in this sample may be carry-over from other donors' samples.

The rearrangement uses TRBV28 and TRBJ1-1, with a weak D call TRBD1 (5 bases). Germline assignment: CDR1 MDHEN and CDR2 SYDVKM. V was shortened by 7 bases and J by 5 bases, with 17 bases between the two germline ends. This CDR3 region has 14 residues. CDR3 sequence reads: CASTLVGVTTEAFF. The CDR3 nucleotides read TGTGCCAGCACCCTTGTAGGGGTGACTACTGAAGCTTTCTTT.

The gene calls are TRBV11-3 and TRBJ2-5; 12 bases line up with TRBD2. V was clipped by 4 bases and J by 5 bases; unmatched bases: 14. Germline V gives CDR1 SGHNT, CDR2 YENEEA. The length of the CDR3 is 18 residues. CDR3 in DNA: TGTGCCAGCAGCTCTCGGACTAGCGGGAAGGAGGGGATCGAGACCCAGTACTTC. Its protein is CASSSRTSGKEGIETQYF.

This clone appeared a single time. V usage is TRBV2 and J usage is TRBJ1-5; D is undetermined. This CDR3 is built from 15 residues. CDR1 is SNHLY, CDR2 FYNNEI, per germline. V lost 3 bases and J 1 base, leaving 10 bases between the germline ends. The CDR3 spells CASSDRYSSNQPQHF. The CDR3 DNA reads TGTGCCAGCAGTGACCGTTATTCAAGCAATCAGCCCCAGCATTTT.

The J gene is TRBJ1-1, the V gene TRBV5-1; no definite D call. There are 13 residues in the CDR3. Between the trimmed V and J ends, which lost 2 bases and 1 base, there was a span of 6 bases. Germline V CDR1 and CDR2: SGHRS, YFSETQ. The CDR3, as DNA: TGCGCCAGCAGCTTCGAGGGGAACACTGAAGCTTTCTTT. It is translated as CASSFEGNTEAFF.

The chain uses TRBV4-3 and TRBJ2-7; 7 bases align to TRBD1. The ends lost 4 bases at V and 2 bases at J; junction bases unmatched: 2. Germline CDR1 is LGHNA and CDR2 is YSLEER. The CDR3 loop spans 13 amino acids. CDR3 sequence reads: CASSRGQAYEQYF. CDR3 in DNA: TGCGCCAGCAGCCGTGGACAGGCCTACGAGCAGTACTTC.

J is TRBJ1-1 and V is TRBV28, with D hard to call. The CDR3 has 16 amino acids. V was clipped by 0 bases and J by 0 bases, with 11 bases between them. Germline CDR1 reads MDHEN; CDR2 reads SYDVKM. The CDR3 DNA sequence: TGTGCCAGCAGTTTATGGGGCAGAGACATGAACACTGAAGCTTTCTTT. Its translation: CASSLWGRDMNTEAFF.

The chain combines TRBV6-5 with TRBJ2-5, with TRBD2 matching 16 bases. This CDR3 is 14 amino acids long. Germline V gives CDR1 MNHEY, CDR2 SVGAGI. The J segment lost 5 bases and the V segment lost 10 bases, leaving 4 bases of the junction unmatched. In nucleotides, the CDR3 is TGTGCCATCGGGACTAGCGGGAGGGGGGAGACCCAGTACTTC. Protein sequence: CAIGTSGRGETQYF.

The chain is built from TRBV28 and TRBJ1-5; TRBD1 agrees at 7 bases. CDR1 is MDHEN and CDR2 is SYDVKM in the germline V gene. This CDR3 is 14 amino acids long. After removal of 8 bases from V and 5 bases from J, the junction contained 9 bases not matched to a gene. CDR3 bases: TGTGCCAGCGGCCCAGGGGGGAGGTATCAGCCCCAGCATTTT. Amino acid sequence: CASGPGGRYQPQHF.

This chain uses TRBV5-4 with TRBJ2-7; 8 bases map to TRBD2. Losses at the gene ends were 4 bases for V and 7 bases for J; bases not matched to a gene: 13. Germline CDR1 is SGHNT and CDR2 is YYREEE (reference sequence). This CDR3 has 15 residues. The CDR3 region has the DNA TGTGCCAGCAGCCCCCATCAAGGTAGCGGGACGGAGCAGTACTTC. This codes for CASSPHQGSGTEQYF. Full variable domain (missing parts from reference TRBV5-4 and TRBJ2-7): ETGVTQSPTHLIKTRGQQVTLRCSSQSGHNTVSWYQQALGQGPQFIFQYYREEENGRGNFPPRFSGLQFPNYSSELNVNALELDDSALYLCASSPHQGSGTEQYFGPGTRLTVT.

J is TRBJ2-3 and V is TRBV29-1; 7 bases are shared with TRBD1. In germline, CDR1 is SQVTM, CDR2 ANQGSEA. J lost 0 bases, V lost 5 bases, and 17 bases had no gene match. CDR3 length: 18 amino acids. The CDR3 loop reads CSVRRIDRAPGSTDTQYF. CDR3 sequence (DNA): TGCAGCGTTAGGAGAATCGACAGGGCCCCCGGTAGCACAGATACGCAGTATTTT.

The chain couples TRBV7-2 to TRBJ1-4, with 7 bases identical to TRBD1. The CDR3 contains 15 residues. From germline, CDR1 is SGHTA and CDR2 FQGNSA. V dropped 5 bases and J dropped 0; count of bases not matched to a gene: 3. The CDR3 loop is CASSRGTATNEKLFF. Here the CDR3 DNA reads TGTGCCAGCAGCCGTGGGACAGCAACTAATGAAAAACTGTTTTTT.

J is TRBJ2-1 and V is TRBV5-1; tentative D call: TRBD2 (5 bases). V was shortened by 2 bases and J by 7 bases, with 7 bases between the two germline ends. CDR3 length: 12 amino acids. The germline V gene encodes CDR1 SGHRS and CDR2 YFSETQ. The CDR3 nucleotides are TGCGCCAGCAGCTTACTAGTAAATGAGCAGTTCTTC. It yields the protein CASSLLVNEQFF.

V usage is TRBV28 and J usage is TRBJ1-2; D remains unclear. The CDR3 length is 14 residues. V lost 5 bases, J lost 1 base, and 11 bases lay in between. CDR1 and CDR2 from the germline V gene are MDHEN and SYDVKM. For the CDR3, the DNA is TGTGCCAGCAGTACCTCCATCCATAACTATGGCTACACCTTC. Its protein is CASSTSIHNYGYTF.

CDR3 nucleotides: TGTGCCAGCAGCTTAGAAGGGGGACCTGAAGCTTTCTTT. Residues: CASSLEGGPEAFF. The chain combines TRBV13 with TRBJ1-1; the D gene is possibly TRBD1 (6 bases). With 1 base removed from V and 6 bases from J, the gap between germline ends came to 9 bases. Germline CDR1 and CDR2: PRHDT and FYEKMQ (reference sequence). The CDR3 sequence is 13 residues long.

The rearrangement links TRBV11-2 to TRBJ1-2; 8 bases map to TRBD1. Germline loops: CDR1 SGHAT, CDR2 FQNNGV. CDR3 length: 15 amino acids. Losses at the gene ends were 7 bases for V and 0 bases for J; bases not matched to a gene: 7. CDR3 sequence: CASTTDRDSNYGYTF. The CDR3, as DNA: TGTGCCAGCACCACGGACAGGGACTCTAACTATGGCTACACCTTC.

The chain recombines TRBV5-4 with TRBJ1-1, with D perhaps TRBD1 (5 bases). The CDR3 contains 13 residues. The V end was cut by 9 bases, the J end by 1 base, with 13 bases between. The germline V gene has CDR1 SGHNT and CDR2 YYREEE (reference sequence). The CDR3 loop reads CATRGPRNTEAFF. DNA for the CDR3: TGTGCCACCCGGGGCCCACGGAACACTGAAGCTTTCTTT.

V usage is TRBV5-1 and J usage is TRBJ2-2, with 11 bases identical to TRBD2. This CDR3 has 16 amino acids. V lost 3 bases and J lost 0; bases outside the gene matches: 1. Germline-derived CDR1 and CDR2 are SGHRS and YFSETQ. The CDR3 loop reads CASSSLAGANTGELFF. The CDR3, as DNA: TGCGCCAGCAGCTCACTAGCGGGAGCGAACACCGGGGAGCTGTTTTTT.

The chain employs TRBV5-4 and TRBJ1-3; 7 bases are a match to TRBD1. The germline V gene encodes CDR1 SGHNT and CDR2 YYREEE (reference sequence). Germline trimming cut 4 bases from V and 4 bases from J; bases unmatched to any gene: 8. This CDR3 contains 15 residues. CDR3 in amino acids: CASSLGGAAGNTIYF. Written as DNA, the CDR3 is TGTGCCAGCAGCCTAGGGGGCGCGGCGGGAAACACCATATATTTT.

This chain uses TRBV4-1 with TRBJ1-2; D is ambiguous. The V gene's germline CDR1 is MGHRA and CDR2 YSYEKL. V was pared by 1 base and J by 4 bases, with 10 bases between. This CDR3 region has 14 residues. The CDR3 nucleotides read TGCGCCAGCAGCCAAGGGCAACTATTCTATGGCTACACCTTC. Translated: CASSQGQLFYGYTF.

V and J are TRBV7-3 and TRBJ2-5; 11 nucleotides agree with TRBD2. V lost 6 bases, J lost 5 bases, and 8 bases stayed unmatched. Germline V lookup: CDR1 SGHTA, CDR2 FQGTGA. The CDR3 spans 15 residues. DNA of the CDR3: TGTGCCAGCAGTTTTACTAGCGGGAGTTTCGAGACCCAGTACTTC. This encodes CASSFTSGSFETQYF.

CDR3 sequence: CASSLAGPGEAEQYF. CDR3 DNA sequence: TGTGCCAGCAGCTTAGCGGGACCGGGAGAGGCCGAGCAGTACTTC. The chain recombines TRBV7-2 with TRBJ2-7; the D gene is possibly TRBD2 (6 bases). The CDR3 spans 15 residues. Germline V CDR1 and CDR2: SGHTA, FQGNSA. The V gene lost 0 bases and the J gene lost 6 bases, with 15 bases spanning the gap. Supplemented by reference TRBV7-2 and TRBJ2-7, the full variable domain reads GAGVSQSPSNKVTEKGKDVELRCDPISGHTALYWYRQSLGQGLEFLIYFQGNSAPDKSGLPSDRFSAERTGGSVSTLTIQRTQQEDSAVYLCASSLAGPGEAEQYFGPGTRLTVT.

This chain uses TRBV6-5 with TRBJ2-2; D is uncertain. V was cut by 5 bases and J by 5 bases, with 9 bases left in between. CDR1 is MNHEY, CDR2 SVGAGI, per germline. The CDR3 is 13 amino acids. The CDR3 nucleotides are TGTGCCAGCAGTACCCTCTCGACCGGGGAGCTGTTTTTT. Its translation: CASSTLSTGELFF.

This rearrangement joins TRBV6-6 to TRBJ1-1, with D hard to call. CDR3 length: 10 residues. V dropped 5 bases and J dropped 9 bases, with 7 bases sitting between them. Germline V lookup: CDR1 MNHNY, CDR2 SVGAGI (reference sequence). CDR3 DNA sequence: TGTGCCAGCAGTGCCCTGCAAGCTTTCTTT. It yields the protein CASSALQAFF.

This clone was picked up a small number of times. V usage is TRBV30 and J usage is TRBJ1-2; maybe TRBD1 (6 bases). Germline CDR1 and CDR2: GTSNPN and SVGIG (reference sequence). V lost 1 base and J 10 bases, leaving 10 bases between the germline ends. The CDR3 contains 11 residues. CDR3 nucleotide sequence: TGTGCCTGGAGTGGGACAGCCGTCTACACCTTC. It specifies CAWSGTAVYTF.

J is TRBJ2-1 and V is TRBV4-1; TRBD2 matches at 12 bases. Unmatched junction bases numbered 8, after V lost 2 bases and J lost 3 bases. The CDR3 loop spans 18 amino acids. CDR1 and CDR2 from the germline V gene are MGHRA and YSYEKL. CDR3: CASSQRPSGRALYNEQFF. The CDR3 bases are TGCGCCAGCAGCCAAAGGCCTAGCGGGAGGGCCCTCTACAATGAGCAGTTCTTC.

V usage is TRBV2 and J usage is TRBJ1-1; D is unresolved. Germline V gives CDR1 SNHLY, CDR2 FYNNEI. The CDR3 runs 15 residues. The ends were cut back, 7 bases at V and 1 base at J, with 16 bases in the middle. The CDR3 loop reads CASTLRWPGNTEAFF. The CDR3, as DNA: TGTGCCAGCACACTCAGGTGGCCCGGGAACACTGAAGCTTTCTTT.

This chain uses TRBV7-2 with TRBJ1-1; D is unresolved. Per germline, CDR1 SGHTA and CDR2 FQGNSA. V was cut by 1 base and J by 0 bases, with 6 bases left in between. The CDR3 runs to 14 residues. The CDR3 protein is CASSLVPMNTEAFF. CDR3 coding DNA: TGTGCCAGCAGCTTAGTGCCGATGAACACTGAAGCTTTCTTT.